The 29 T cell receptor beta chains below were found in one sample sequenced in a study of shared clonotypes between healthy human individuals. The data were produced by immunoSEQ multiplex PCR, yet TCRdb's version contains in-frame clones alone and is incomplete. The data contain 2 million to 2.5 million clones, 95% of them singletons. The sequencing sample was made of naive CD4+ T cells sorted from blood. Subset noted: CD45RA+ positively selected. The receptors shown here come from a man aged 18 to 29 in good health.

The J gene is TRBJ1-4, the V gene TRBV7-2, with D possibly being TRBD1 (6 bases). The CDR3 totals 14 residues. Germline CDR1 and CDR2: SGHTA and FQGNSA. The germline V and J ends were trimmed by 8 bases and 3 bases, with 13 bases remaining between them. The CDR3 loop reads CASRGAGANEKLFF. Written as DNA, the CDR3 is TGTGCCAGCCGGGGGGCCGGGGCTAATGAAAAACTGTTTTTT. The variable domain in full, with the rest retrieved from reference TRBV7-2 and TRBJ1-4, is GAGVSQSPSNKVTEKGKDVELRCDPISGHTALYWYRQSLGQGLEFLIYFQGNSAPDKSGLPSDRFSAERTGGSVSTLTIQRTQQEDSAVYLCASRGAGANEKLFFGSGTQLSVL.

This chain links TRBV5-1 with TRBJ1-1; D is perhaps TRBD1 (6 bases). The CDR3 spans 15 residues. V was trimmed by 6 bases and J by 1 base, leaving 16 bases between them. Germline V CDR1 and CDR2: SGHRS, YFSETQ. The CDR3 region has the DNA TGCGCCAGCACCTGGGGGGGCGCGGGGAACACTGAAGCTTTCTTT. Translated: CASTWGGAGNTEAFF.

The chain carries TRBV28 and TRBJ1-1, with a possible D match to TRBD1 (6 bases). The CDR3 is 17 residues long. Germline CDR1 MDHEN, CDR2 SYDVKM. Trimming cost V 5 bases and J 3 bases, with 22 bases left between them. The CDR3 region is CASSRYRELSRYTEAFF. In nucleotides, the CDR3 is TGTGCCAGCAGTCGATACAGGGAATTGAGTAGGTACACTGAAGCTTTCTTT.

This chain links TRBV7-2 with TRBJ2-3; D ambiguous. Germline V gives CDR1 SGHTA, CDR2 FQGNSA. The V and J ends lost 3 bases and 2 bases respectively, with 9 bases between them. This CDR3 region has 14 residues. The CDR3 reads CASSFNGLTDTQYF. The CDR3 bases are TGTGCCAGCAGCTTCAACGGTCTCACAGATACGCAGTATTTT.

The rearrangement links TRBV5-1 to TRBJ2-7; no reliable D call. From germline, CDR1 is SGHRS and CDR2 YFSETQ. V was clipped by 4 bases and J by 4 bases, with 12 bases between them. CDR3 length: 13 residues. For the CDR3, the DNA is TGCGCCAGCAGCGTCACAGATCTTTACGAGCAGTACTTC. Translation gives CASSVTDLYEQYF.

V and J are TRBV5-6 and TRBJ1-4; 9 nucleotides line up with TRBD1. Germline V gene lookup returns CDR1 SGHDT and CDR2 YYEEEE. This CDR3 comprises 15 residues. V shed 6 bases and J 6 bases; nucleotides not matched to a gene: 9. CDR3 sequence: CASNDRGVKDEKLFF. Here the CDR3 DNA reads TGTGCCAGCAACGACAGGGGGGTTAAGGATGAAAAACTGTTTTTT. Full variable domain (outside the CDR3, taken from reference TRBV5-6 and TRBJ1-4): DAGVTQSPTHLIKTRGQQVTLRCSPKSGHDTVSWYQQALGQGPQFIFQYYEEEERQRGNFPDRFSGHQFPNYSSELNVNALLLGDSALYLCASNDRGVKDEKLFFGSGTQLSVL.

Written as DNA, the CDR3 is TGTGCCATCAGCGGGCGAGGAGCGGGGGCCACAGATACGCAGTATTTT. Its translation: CAISGRGAGATDTQYF. This chain uses TRBV10-3 with TRBJ2-3; 8 nucleotides align to TRBD2. Per the germline V gene, CDR1 is ENHRY and CDR2 is SYGVKD. This CDR3 spans 16 amino acids. The junction had 10 bases not matched to a gene; V was cut back by 6 bases and J by 2 bases.

The chain joins TRBV7-2 to TRBJ2-7; 10 nucleotides match TRBD1. The germline CDR1 and CDR2 sequences are SGHTA and FQGNSA. The CDR3 length is 15 residues. After removal of 5 bases from V and 1 base from J, the junction contained 5 bases not matched to a gene. CDR3 DNA sequence: TGTGCCAGCAGCCCCCTGGGACAGGGGTCCTACGAGCAGTACTTC. It codes for CASSPLGQGSYEQYF.

The chain couples TRBV6-5 to TRBJ1-1; D is possibly TRBD1 (5 bases). Germline V lookup: CDR1 MNHEY, CDR2 SVGAGI. Trimming took off 10 bases at V and 5 bases at J, with 17 bases between the two ends. The CDR3 is 13 residues long. The CDR3 DNA follows: TGTGCCACCCAAGTAGGGGCGAGGACTGAAGCTTTCTTT. This sequence encodes CATQVGARTEAFF.

The chain couples TRBV6-5 to TRBJ2-3, with 7 bases aligning to TRBD2. The CDR3 contains 15 residues. CDR1 is MNHEY and CDR2 is SVGAGI in the germline V gene. The trim removed 8 bases at V and 1 base at J, leaving 9 bases unmatched. This chain's CDR3 is CASAFLAARTDTQYF. As DNA, the CDR3 is TGTGCCAGCGCCTTTCTAGCGGCGCGCACAGATACGCAGTATTTT.

Concerning this clone itself: Relative to the germline gene, one junction end is altered; a read error may explain this. The V call is TRBV6-5, the J call TRBJ1-3; 7 nucleotides agree with TRBD1. Looked up from germline, CDR1 is MNHEY and CDR2 is SVGAGI. This CDR3 is built from 15 residues. CDR3 region: CASRYTGAYGNTIYF. The DNA for the CDR3 is TGTGCCAGCCGTTATACAGGGGCCTACGGAAACACCATATATTTT.

This chain connects TRBV9 to TRBJ2-1; D is undetermined. The CDR3 has 15 residues. V lost 3 bases and J lost 4, with 14 bases in between. Per the germline V gene, CDR1 is SGDLS and CDR2 is YYNGEE. The CDR3 reads CASSETPAPYNEQFF. CDR3 DNA sequence: TGTGCCAGCAGCGAGACTCCGGCACCTTACAATGAGCAGTTCTTC.

J is TRBJ2-1 and V is TRBV27; D possibly corresponds to TRBD2 (5 bases). Germline V gene data show CDR1 as MNHEY and CDR2 as SMNVEV (reference sequence). The CDR3 spans 13 residues. The V and J ends lost 5 bases and 6 bases respectively, with 11 bases between them. CDR3 sequence reads: CASSGGLSNEQFF. Written as DNA, the CDR3 is TGTGCCAGCAGTGGCGGACTGAGCAATGAGCAGTTCTTC.

To note about this clone: Germline is not matched at one junction end, which may reflect a read error. The chain couples TRBV10-2 to TRBJ1-1; D is uncertain. The V gene's germline CDR1 is WSHSY and CDR2 SAAADI. The CDR3 consists of 14 residues. CDR3 sequence: CASMRRASNPEAFF. CDR3 DNA sequence: TGCGCCAGCATGAGGAGGGCCTCGAACCCTGAAGCTTTCTTT.

V gene TRBV5-1 combines with J gene TRBJ1-6; D possibly corresponds to TRBD1 (6 bases). Looked up from germline, CDR1 is SGHRS and CDR2 is YFSETQ. V was pared by 3 bases and J by 5 bases, with 27 bases between. The CDR3 consists of 20 residues. The CDR3 loop is CASSSSVGRIVRGDNSPLHF. The CDR3 bases are TGCGCCAGCAGCTCTTCCGTGGGAAGAATAGTGAGGGGGGATAATTCACCCCTCCACTTT.

This clone was detected only once. The chain joins TRBV27 to TRBJ1-5; no reliable D call. CDR1 and CDR2 (germline): MNHEY, SMNVEV (reference sequence). Trimming cost V 4 bases and J 4 bases, with 17 bases left between them. The CDR3 is 16 amino acids. CDR3 nucleotides: TGTGCCAGCAGTTCAATTTCGGACGGGGAGAATCAGCCCCAGCATTTT. Its translation: CASSSISDGENQPQHF.

The chain is built from TRBV9 and TRBJ1-2; TRBD1 aligns across 7 bases. Germline V CDR1 and CDR2: SGDLS, YYNGEE. The V segment lost 4 bases and the J segment 8 bases; nucleotides outside the gene matches: 5. The CDR3 loop spans 12 amino acids. This chain's CDR3 is CASSIQGKGYTF. The DNA for the CDR3 is TGTGCCAGCAGCATACAGGGGAAAGGCTACACCTTC.

V is TRBV28 and J is TRBJ1-1, with a weak D call TRBD1 (5 bases). Trimming pared 3 bases from V and 4 bases from J, leaving 9 bases between. In germline, CDR1 is MDHEN, CDR2 SYDVKM. The CDR3 has 13 amino acids. The CDR3 spells CASSFHGGTEAFF. CDR3 nucleotide sequence: TGTGCCAGCAGTTTTCACGGGGGCACTGAAGCTTTCTTT.

J is TRBJ2-3 and V is TRBV28; TRBD1 agrees at 7 bases. Germline V gene sequence: CDR1 MDHEN, CDR2 SYDVKM. The length of the CDR3 is 15 residues. With 5 bases clipped from V and 9 bases from J, the junction kept 14 bases outside the gene matches. The CDR3 loop reads CASSTSGQASQTQYF. CDR3 sequence (DNA): TGTGCCAGCAGTACCTCTGGACAGGCTTCACAAACGCAGTATTTT.

This clone was seen only once. This rearrangement joins TRBV2 to TRBJ2-7; unclear D gene. The CDR3 runs to 15 residues. The germline V and J ends were trimmed by 0 bases and 1 base, with 10 bases remaining between them. Germline V gives CDR1 SNHLY, CDR2 FYNNEI. Here the CDR3 DNA reads TGTGCCAGCAGTGAAGCGTTCGGGCAGTCCTACGAGCAGTACTTC. Translation gives CASSEAFGQSYEQYF.

This chain connects TRBV5-6 to TRBJ2-3; TRBD1 agrees at 7 bases. Germline lookup yields CDR1 SGHDT and CDR2 YYEEEE. The CDR3 consists of 15 residues. The trim removed 4 bases at V and 5 bases at J, leaving 10 bases unmatched. The CDR3 spells CASSIRDRAGDTQYF. The CDR3 region has the DNA TGTGCCAGCAGCATTCGTGACAGGGCGGGAGATACGCAGTATTTT.

The chain combines TRBV5-1 with TRBJ1-2; D gene ambiguous. The CDR3 extends over 13 amino acids. Germline V gives CDR1 SGHRS, CDR2 YFSETQ. The germline V and J ends were trimmed by 4 bases and 7 bases, with 14 bases remaining between them. The CDR3 nucleotides are TGCGCCAGCAGCCCGGACGGAGGGTCTGGCTACACCTTC. Its protein product is CASSPDGGSGYTF.

On this clone: At the DNA level, this CDR3 is encoded by other sequences in the same sample as well. The CDR3 bases are TGTGCCAGCAGCTTAGATCGCACAGATACGCAGTATTTT. It codes for CASSLDRTDTQYF. This sequence joins TRBV11-3 and TRBJ2-3; no definite D call. In germline, CDR1 is SGHNT, CDR2 YENEEA. CDR3 size: 13 residues. The germline V and J ends were trimmed by 0 bases and 1 base, with 2 bases remaining between them.

V gene TRBV10-1 combines with J gene TRBJ2-7, with TRBD2 matching over 9 bases. J gave up 2 bases and V 3 bases, and 5 bases lay outside the gene matches. This CDR3 is 15 amino acids long. The germline gives CDR1 WNHNN, CDR2 SYGVQD (reference sequence). The CDR3 region has the DNA TGCGCCAGCAGTGACAGGCGCGGGAGGGCCTACGAGCAGTACTTC. Translating gives CASSDRRGRAYEQYF.

The chain couples TRBV5-4 to TRBJ1-6; 10 bases fit TRBD1. Per the germline V gene, CDR1 is SGHNT and CDR2 is YYREEE (reference sequence). The trim removed 3 bases at V and 0 bases at J, leaving 6 bases unmatched. CDR3 size: 18 residues. CDR3 amino acids: CASSSRQGASSYNSPLHF. CDR3 bases: TGTGCCAGCAGCTCCCGACAGGGGGCGAGCTCCTATAATTCACCCCTCCACTTT.

As regards this clone: Within the sample, other DNA sequences also encode this same CDR3. The CDR3 nucleotides read TGTGCCAGCAGTGAACTCGGAGGAAATCAGCCCCAGCATTTT. It encodes CASSELGGNQPQHF. This rearrangement joins TRBV2 to TRBJ1-5, with no clear D. CDR1 and CDR2 (germline): SNHLY, FYNNEI. V dropped 2 bases and J dropped 4 bases, with 9 bases sitting between them. CDR3 length equals 14 residues.

The V call is TRBV6-5, the J call TRBJ2-7, with D possibly TRBD1 on 5 matching bases. The V gene lost 2 bases and the J gene lost 0 bases, with 11 bases spanning the gap. The CDR3 loop spans 15 amino acids. In germline, CDR1 is MNHEY, CDR2 SVGAGI. CDR3 region: CASSYAGLSSYEQYF. As DNA, the CDR3 is TGTGCCAGCAGTTACGCAGGGCTAAGCTCCTACGAGCAGTACTTC.

The chain links TRBV6-1 to TRBJ2-5, with TRBD1 matching over 9 bases. The CDR3 length is 15 residues. The V gene end was trimmed by 1 base and the J gene end by 4 bases; junction bases not matched to a gene: 4. Germline V lookup: CDR1 MNHNS, CDR2 SASEGT. DNA for the CDR3: TGTGCCAGCAGTGAAGGGGACAGGGACTCAGAGACCCAGTACTTC. It is translated as CASSEGDRDSETQYF.

The chain has TRBV11-2 and TRBJ1-1; D might be TRBD1 (5 bases). Germline V gene lookup returns CDR1 SGHAT and CDR2 FQNNGV. Trimming stripped 5 bases from V and 3 bases from J, with 22 bases between. This CDR3 is 17 amino acids long. CDR3 in amino acids: CASSASDGTARYTEAFF. In DNA, the CDR3 is TGTGCCAGCAGCGCCTCGGATGGGACGGCGCGGTACACTGAAGCTTTCTTT.